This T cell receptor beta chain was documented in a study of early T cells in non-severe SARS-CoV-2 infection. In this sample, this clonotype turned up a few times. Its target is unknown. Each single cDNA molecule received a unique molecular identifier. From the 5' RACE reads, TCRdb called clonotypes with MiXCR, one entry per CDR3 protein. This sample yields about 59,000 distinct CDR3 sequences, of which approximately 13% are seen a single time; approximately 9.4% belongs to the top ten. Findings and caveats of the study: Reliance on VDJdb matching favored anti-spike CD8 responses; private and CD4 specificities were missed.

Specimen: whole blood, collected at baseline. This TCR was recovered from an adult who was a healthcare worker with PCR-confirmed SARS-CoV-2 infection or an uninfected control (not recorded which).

The CDR3, as DNA: TGTGCCAGCAGCCAAGATGGTAGCGGGGGGGCCAAAGATACGCAGTATTTT. Translated, it gives CASSQDGSGGAKDTQYF. The chain carries TRBV4-2 and TRBJ2-3, with 11 bases fitting TRBD2. The germline CDR1 and CDR2 sequences are LGHNA and YNFKEQ. This CDR3 has 17 amino acids. V trimming: 0 bases; J trimming: 5 bases; junction bases outside the gene matches: 7.